This T cell receptor beta chain was observed in a study of control samples from healthy donors and cancer patients. Germline assignment: CDR1 SGDLS and CDR2 YYNGEE. The CDR3 runs to 16 residues. The V segment lost 2 bases and the J segment 3 bases; nucleotides outside the gene matches: 8. Assay: immunoSEQ multiplex PCR; the TCRdb copy retains only in-frame clones and omits some. The data contain roughly 180,000 clones, approximately 94% of them singletons. Material for sequencing was blood. V usage is TRBV9 and J usage is TRBJ1-3; TRBD1 agrees at 7 bases. This receptor was taken from a woman aged 18-30 years in good health. The CDR3 spells CASSVSGTVLGNTIYF. Written as DNA, the CDR3 is TGTGCCAGCAGCGTTTCCGGGACAGTACTTGGAAACACCATATATTTT.